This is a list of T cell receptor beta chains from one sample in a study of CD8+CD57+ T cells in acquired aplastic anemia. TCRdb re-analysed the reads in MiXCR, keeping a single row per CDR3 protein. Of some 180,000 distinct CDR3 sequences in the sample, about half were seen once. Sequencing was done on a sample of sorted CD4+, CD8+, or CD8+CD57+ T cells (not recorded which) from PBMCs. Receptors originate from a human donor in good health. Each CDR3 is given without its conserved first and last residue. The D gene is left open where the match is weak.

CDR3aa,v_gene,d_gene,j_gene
ASSFGLAGRGSYEQY,TRBV11-2,TRBD2,TRBJ2-7
ASARQGYSYEQY,TRBV25-1,TRBD1,TRBJ2-7
ASSKTGVASPLH,TRBV2,TRBD1,TRBJ1-6
ASSSTGGNSPLH,TRBV12-3/TRBV12-4,-,TRBJ1-6
ASPSSPSGDYEQY,TRBV2,TRBD2,TRBJ2-7
ASRPDRAGNTIY,TRBV28,TRBD1,TRBJ1-3
ASSMDRQEAYEQY,TRBV5-5,-,TRBJ2-7
ASSDGRGTATDTQY,TRBV9,TRBD2,TRBJ2-3
ASSPLVAGEYDEQF,TRBV7-2,TRBD2,TRBJ2-1
ASRKDSQQGYSYEQY,TRBV2,-,TRBJ2-7
AIRTGGELYGYT,TRBV10-3,TRBD1,TRBJ1-2
SAAGTTDTQY,TRBV20-1,-,TRBJ2-3
ASTPWGNQPQH,TRBV6-1,-,TRBJ1-5
ASSLSGSGANVLT,TRBV7-2,-,TRBJ2-6
SARAGGSSYNSPLH,TRBV20-1,-,TRBJ1-6
VSKQGVGDTQY,TRBV10-1,TRBD1,TRBJ2-3
ASPEDGDTEAF,TRBV10-3,-,TRBJ1-1